This is a list of T cell receptor beta chains from one sample in a study of cytomegalovirus exposure and HLA in healthy donors. The method was immunoSEQ multiplex PCR; TCRdb's version includes in-frame clones alone and lacks a portion of them. The sample shows more than 250,000 clones, 75% to 90% of them seen only once. The specimen was PBMCs. All receptors derive from a young woman in good health and CMV-seronegative. Both conserved end residues are part of each CDR3. A D gene is named only where the DNA matches it firmly. The size entry is marked missing in some rows and otherwise reads once, few, many or a size class.

d_gene: NA
j_gene: TRBJ1-5
abundance: NA
v_gene: TRBV7-7
CDR3aa: CASRDDRNCNQPQHF
CDR3nt: TGTGCTAGCAGGGACGACAGGAACTGCAATCAGCCCCAGCATTTT

d_gene: TRBD1
j_gene: TRBJ2-7
abundance: NA
v_gene: TRBV28
CDR3aa: CASTPPDRRAYEQYF
CDR3nt: TGTGCCAGCACCCCACCGGACAGGCGAGCCTACGAGCAGTACTTC

d_gene: NA
j_gene: TRBJ1-5
abundance: NA
v_gene: TRBV6-5
CDR3aa: CASSNRAGGQPQHF
CDR3nt: TGTGCCAGCAGTAACAGGGCTGGGGGTCAGCCCCAGCATTTT

d_gene: NA
j_gene: TRBJ1-2
abundance: NA
v_gene: TRBV4-1
CDR3aa: CASSQARGVGYGYTF
CDR3nt: TGCGCCAGCAGCCAAGCCCGGGGGGTTGGCTATGGCTACACCTTC

d_gene: NA
j_gene: TRBJ1-2
abundance: NA
v_gene: TRBV28
CDR3aa: CASSLSRAGYTF
CDR3nt: TGTGCCAGCAGTTTGTCCCGCGCGGGCTACACCTTC

d_gene: NA
j_gene: TRBJ2-3
abundance: NA
v_gene: TRBV27
CDR3aa: CASSFRPGVGADTQYF
CDR3nt: TGTGCCAGCAGTTTCCGGCCGGGGGTTGGCGCAGATACGCAGTATTTT

d_gene: NA
j_gene: TRBJ2-6
abundance: NA
v_gene: TRBV29-1
CDR3aa: CSVETGLGANVLTF
CDR3nt: TGCAGCGTAGAAACAGGGCTGGGGGCCAACGTCCTGACTTTC

d_gene: NA
j_gene: TRBJ2-7
abundance: once
v_gene: TRBV10-3
CDR3aa: CAISETGEQYF
CDR3nt: TGTGCCATCAGTGAGACCGGGGAGCAGTACTTC

d_gene: TRBD1
j_gene: TRBJ1-2
abundance: NA
v_gene: TRBV5-6
CDR3aa: CASQILAGGSWGYTF
CDR3nt: TGTGCCAGCCAGATATTAGCAGGGGGCTCGTGGGGCTACACCTTC

d_gene: TRBD1
j_gene: TRBJ1-2
abundance: NA
v_gene: TRBV6-4
CDR3aa: CASSDSRQGMGGYTF
CDR3nt: TGTGCCAGCAGTGACTCGCGACAGGGGATGGGTGGCTACACCTTC

d_gene: TRBD2
j_gene: TRBJ2-7
abundance: NA
v_gene: TRBV28
CDR3aa: CASSTADRGLAYEQYF
CDR3nt: TGTGCCAGCAGTACCGCTGACAGGGGACTAGCGTACGAGCAGTACTTC

d_gene: NA
j_gene: TRBJ2-7
abundance: NA
v_gene: TRBV15
CDR3aa: CATSRGLILARSVEQYF
CDR3nt: TGTGCCACCAGCAGAGGATTAATACTAGCTCGTTCCGTGGAGCAGTACTTC

d_gene: NA
j_gene: TRBJ1-1
abundance: NA
v_gene: TRBV6-5
CDR3aa: CATGRGAGTEAFF
CDR3nt: TGTGCCACGGGGAGGGGGGCTGGCACTGAAGCTTTCTTT

d_gene: NA
j_gene: TRBJ1-3
abundance: NA
v_gene: TRBV7-9
CDR3aa: CASSFSGARGLGNTIYF
CDR3nt: TGTGCCAGCAGCTTTAGCGGTGCCCGGGGTTTAGGAAACACCATATATTTT

d_gene: NA
j_gene: TRBJ2-7
abundance: NA
v_gene: TRBV10-3
CDR3aa: CAISSEDTFPSEQYF
CDR3nt: TGTGCCATCAGCAGTGAGGACACCTTCCCCAGCGAGCAGTACTTC

d_gene: NA
j_gene: TRBJ2-1
abundance: NA
v_gene: TRBV4-3
CDR3aa: CASSQDLWGVFNEQFF
CDR3nt: TGCGCCAGCAGCCAAGATCTGTGGGGGGTCTTCAATGAGCAGTTCTTC

d_gene: TRBD2
j_gene: TRBJ2-1
abundance: NA
v_gene: TRBV6-5
CDR3aa: CASSYATSGRVDEQFF
CDR3nt: TGTGCCAGCAGTTACGCGACTAGCGGGAGGGTGGATGAGCAGTTCTTC

d_gene: TRBD1
j_gene: TRBJ2-5
abundance: NA
v_gene: TRBV6-1
CDR3aa: CASRGTGGETQYF
CDR3nt: TGTGCCAGCAGGGGGACAGGGGGAGAGACCCAGTACTTC

d_gene: TRBD1
j_gene: TRBJ2-5
abundance: NA
v_gene: TRBV27
CDR3aa: CASSPRTGGQETQYF
CDR3nt: TGTGCCAGCAGTCCCCGGACAGGGGGCCAAGAGACCCAGTACTTC

d_gene: NA
j_gene: TRBJ1-5
abundance: NA
v_gene: TRBV9
CDR3aa: CASSVGGNSNQPQHF
CDR3nt: TGTGCCAGCAGCGTAGGAGGGAATAGCAATCAGCCCCAGCATTTT

d_gene: NA
j_gene: TRBJ1-4
abundance: NA
v_gene: TRBV10-3
CDR3aa: CAISEGSVEKLFF
CDR3nt: TGTGCCATCAGTGAGGGTTCAGTTGAAAAACTGTTTTTT

d_gene: NA
j_gene: TRBJ2-2
abundance: NA
v_gene: TRBV11-1
CDR3aa: CASSLFSSNTGELFF
CDR3nt: TGTGCCAGCAGCTTATTTTCCTCGAACACCGGGGAGCTGTTTTTT

d_gene: NA
j_gene: TRBJ1-2
abundance: NA
v_gene: TRBV7-3
CDR3aa: CASSTGPNNYGYTF
CDR3nt: TGTGCCAGCAGTACAGGACCTAATAACTATGGCTACACCTTC

d_gene: TRBD1
j_gene: TRBJ2-7
abundance: NA
v_gene: TRBV9
CDR3aa: CASSLNNRGDEQYF
CDR3nt: TGTGCCAGCAGCCTGAATAACAGGGGGGACGAGCAGTACTTC

d_gene: NA
j_gene: TRBJ1-2
abundance: NA
v_gene: TRBV5-6
CDR3aa: CASSGVDRNYGYTF
CDR3nt: TGTGCCAGCAGCGGTGTTGACAGGAACTATGGCTACACCTTC

d_gene: NA
j_gene: TRBJ2-1
abundance: NA
v_gene: TRBV2
CDR3aa: CASCGRRYNEQFF
CDR3nt: TGTGCCAGCTGCGGAAGAAGGTACAATGAGCAGTTCTTC

d_gene: NA
j_gene: TRBJ1-4
abundance: NA
v_gene: TRBV6-6
CDR3aa: CASSYSRGLGEKLFF
CDR3nt: TGTGCCAGCAGTTACTCGCGGGGATTAGGGGAAAAACTGTTTTTT

d_gene: NA
j_gene: TRBJ1-1
abundance: NA
v_gene: TRBV6-1
CDR3aa: CASSRSGVWNTEAFF
CDR3nt: TGTGCCAGCAGTCGATCAGGGGTCTGGAACACTGAAGCTTTCTTT

d_gene: NA
j_gene: TRBJ2-3
abundance: NA
v_gene: TRBV9
CDR3aa: CASSYDYTDTQYF
CDR3nt: TGTGCCAGCAGTTATGACTACACAGATACGCAGTATTTT

d_gene: TRBD1
j_gene: TRBJ1-2
abundance: NA
v_gene: TRBV29-1
CDR3aa: CSVETGAAYGYTF
CDR3nt: TGCAGCGTTGAAACAGGGGCGGCCTATGGCTACACCTTC

d_gene: NA
j_gene: TRBJ2-7
abundance: NA
v_gene: TRBV2
CDR3aa: CASTIREVGGEQYF
CDR3nt: TGTGCCAGCACCATCCGAGAGGTGGGTGGAGAGCAGTACTTC

d_gene: TRBD2
j_gene: TRBJ2-7
abundance: NA
v_gene: TRBV13
CDR3aa: CASSLPSGSYEQYF
CDR3nt: TGTGCCAGCAGCTTACCTAGCGGCTCCTACGAGCAGTACTTC

d_gene: TRBD2
j_gene: TRBJ2-1
abundance: NA
v_gene: TRBV7-6
CDR3aa: CASSLAGGGDNEQFF
CDR3nt: TGTGCCAGCAGCTTAGCAGGCGGGGGGGACAATGAGCAGTTCTTC

d_gene: NA
j_gene: TRBJ2-2
abundance: NA
v_gene: TRBV2
CDR3aa: CASRERANTGELFF
CDR3nt: TGTGCCAGCCGCGAGCGGGCGAACACCGGGGAGCTGTTTTTT

d_gene: NA
j_gene: TRBJ1-1
abundance: once
v_gene: TRBV19
CDR3aa: CASLRGRTEAFF
CDR3nt: TGTGCCAGCCTCCGAGGGCGCACTGAAGCTTTCTTT

d_gene: TRBD1
j_gene: TRBJ2-2
abundance: NA
v_gene: TRBV4-3
CDR3aa: CASSQDSGTGWTGELFF
CDR3nt: TGCGCCAGCAGCCAAGATTCTGGGACAGGTTGGACCGGGGAGCTGTTTTTT

d_gene: TRBD1
j_gene: TRBJ1-1
abundance: NA
v_gene: TRBV19
CDR3aa: CASIIRTGLGNTEAFF
CDR3nt: TGTGCCAGTATTATTAGGACAGGGTTAGGGAACACTGAAGCTTTCTTT

d_gene: NA
j_gene: TRBJ1-2
abundance: NA
v_gene: TRBV7-2
CDR3aa: CASSARTEVFYGYTF
CDR3nt: TGTGCCAGCAGCGCCAGGACAGAAGTTTTCTATGGCTACACCTTC

d_gene: NA
j_gene: TRBJ2-7
abundance: NA
v_gene: TRBV29-1
CDR3aa: CSVVAGADEQYF
CDR3nt: TGCAGCGTTGTCGCGGGGGCTGACGAGCAGTACTTC

d_gene: NA
j_gene: TRBJ2-2
abundance: NA
v_gene: TRBV29-1
CDR3aa: CSVTPGENTGELFF
CDR3nt: TGCAGCGTAACCCCAGGGGAGAACACCGGGGAGCTGTTTTTT

d_gene: NA
j_gene: TRBJ2-2
abundance: NA
v_gene: TRBV6-1
CDR3aa: CASSELEGVDPGELFF
CDR3nt: TGTGCCAGCAGTGAACTGGAGGGAGTCGATCCCGGGGAGCTGTTTTTT

d_gene: TRBD2
j_gene: TRBJ2-1
abundance: once
v_gene: TRBV9
CDR3aa: CASSARASGTNEQFF
CDR3nt: TGTGCCAGCAGCGCTCGGGCTAGCGGGACCAATGAGCAGTTCTTC

d_gene: TRBD1
j_gene: TRBJ1-4
abundance: NA
v_gene: TRBV5-1
CDR3aa: CASSLGTGGNEKLFF
CDR3nt: TGCGCCAGCAGCTTAGGGACAGGGGGTAATGAAAAACTGTTTTTT

d_gene: NA
j_gene: TRBJ2-7
abundance: few
v_gene: TRBV2
CDR3aa: CASSAIYEQYF
CDR3nt: TGTGCCAGCAGCGCTATCTACGAGCAGTACTTC

d_gene: TRBD1
j_gene: TRBJ1-3
abundance: NA
v_gene: TRBV9
CDR3aa: CASSVMTGGSSGNTIYF
CDR3nt: TGTGCCAGCAGCGTGATGACAGGGGGGTCGTCTGGAAACACCATATATTTT

d_gene: TRBD1
j_gene: TRBJ1-1
abundance: NA
v_gene: TRBV10-3
CDR3aa: CASGTGDTEAFF
CDR3nt: TGTGCCTCCGGGACAGGGGACACTGAAGCTTTCTTT

d_gene: NA
j_gene: TRBJ1-1
abundance: NA
v_gene: TRBV29-1
CDR3aa: CSVLGRVGDTEAFF
CDR3nt: TGCAGCGTTCTTGGGAGGGTGGGTGACACTGAAGCTTTCTTT

d_gene: NA
j_gene: TRBJ1-2
abundance: NA
v_gene: TRBV30
CDR3aa: CAWSVRGYGGYTF
CDR3nt: TGTGCCTGGAGTGTAAGAGGGTACGGTGGCTACACCTTC

d_gene: NA
j_gene: TRBJ2-7
abundance: NA
v_gene: TRBV2
CDR3aa: CASSEQIPLAGEYEQYF
CDR3nt: TGTGCCAGCAGTGAACAGATCCCCCTTGCAGGGGAATACGAGCAGTACTTC

d_gene: NA
j_gene: TRBJ1-1
abundance: NA
v_gene: TRBV30
CDR3aa: CAWRAGSHTEAFF
CDR3nt: TGTGCCTGGAGAGCGGGCAGTCACACTGAAGCTTTCTTT

d_gene: NA
j_gene: TRBJ2-7
abundance: once
v_gene: TRBV18
CDR3aa: CASSPRTVASYEQYF
CDR3nt: TGTGCCAGCTCACCTAGGACAGTAGCCTCCTACGAGCAGTACTTC

d_gene: TRBD2
j_gene: TRBJ2-7
abundance: NA
v_gene: TRBV7-6
CDR3aa: CASSAGTTPEQYF
CDR3nt: TGTGCCAGCAGCGCCGGGACTACCCCCGAGCAGTACTTC